Listed here are 19 T cell receptor beta chains from one sample, sequenced in a study of Ad26.COV2.S vaccination and SARS-CoV-2 variants. Clones were sequenced by immunoSEQ multiplex PCR, and TCRdb holds only the in-frame ones, with some missing. This table holds a few hundred thousand clones, approximately 89% found once. This sample's treatment: about 20 received Ad26.COV2.S at low or high dose, single or two shots; 5 received placebo; per-sample allocation not given. Specimen acquisition occurred on day 63 following the initial vaccine or placebo injection. The sample here was peripheral blood, taken in a trial of Ad26.COV2.S vaccine versus placebo. The receptors come from a person aged 18 to 59 who received the Ad26.COV2.S COVID-19 vaccine or a placebo.

V is TRBV27 and J is TRBJ1-4, with a weak D call TRBD1 (6 bases). Between the trimmed V and J ends, which lost 6 bases and 0 bases, there was a span of 17 bases. The CDR3 has 17 residues. Germline CDR1 and CDR2: MNHEY and SMNVEV (reference sequence). DNA of the CDR3: TGTGCCAGCAGCTCATATCGGGACAAGGCAACTAATGAAAAACTGTTTTTT. It encodes CASSSYRDKATNEKLFF. Supplemented by reference TRBV27 and TRBJ1-4, the full variable domain reads EAQVTQNPRYLITVTGKKLTVTCSQNMNHEYMSWYRQDPGLGLRQIYYSMNVEVTDKGDVPEGYKVSRKEKRNFPLILESPSPNQTSLYFCASSSYRDKATNEKLFFGSGTQLSVL.

The rearrangement uses TRBV9 and TRBJ2-3; TRBD2 is a possible D gene (6 bases). The germline V gene has CDR1 SGDLS and CDR2 YYNGEE. V lost 3 bases and J lost 4, with 12 bases in between. CDR3 length: 14 residues. Here the CDR3 reads CASSDWTTSDTQYF. CDR3 sequence (DNA): TGTGCCAGCAGCGATTGGACTACTTCAGATACGCAGTATTTT.

This clone was detected only once. V gene TRBV6-2 or TRBV6-3 combines with J gene TRBJ2-7, with a tentative D call TRBD1 (5 bases). V was clipped by 4 bases and J by 0 bases, with 13 bases between them. Germline-derived CDR1 and CDR2 are MNHEY and SVGEGT. The CDR3 is 15 amino acids. The CDR3 region has the DNA TGTGCCAGCAGTTCCAACGACAGACTCTCCTACGAGCAGTACTTC. Its translation is CASSSNDRLSYEQYF.

The CDR3 nucleotides are TGTGCCAGCAGCTTAGTGGCTAGCGGGTCCAATGAGCAGTTCTTC. Translated: CASSLVASGSNEQFF. V and J are TRBV7-8 and TRBJ2-1; 8 bases are shared with TRBD2. The germline CDR1 and CDR2 sequences are SGHVS and FQNEAQ. The CDR3 spans 15 residues. Trimming took 1 base from V and 6 from J; bases not matched to a gene: 5.

The chain is built from TRBV7-9 and TRBJ2-1; 14 nucleotides line up with TRBD2. V trimming: 5 bases; J trimming: 0 bases; junction bases outside the gene matches: 9. Looked up from germline, CDR1 is SEHNR and CDR2 is FQNEAQ (reference sequence). There are 19 residues in the CDR3. CDR3 amino acids: CASSVGLAGGLSSYNEQFF. The CDR3 DNA is TGTGCCAGCAGCGTCGGACTAGCGGGAGGATTAAGCTCCTACAATGAGCAGTTCTTC.

This clone was recorded only once. The chain joins TRBV18 to TRBJ1-5; D is perhaps TRBD1 (5 bases). The germline gives CDR1 KGHSH, CDR2 LQKENI. V lost 3 bases and J 5 bases, leaving 8 bases between the germline ends. The CDR3 spans 13 residues. The CDR3 bases are TGTGCCAGCTCACCGGGGCCATATCAGCCCCAGCATTTT. It specifies CASSPGPYQPQHF.

This sequence joins TRBV2 and TRBJ1-5; 7 nucleotides align to TRBD1. The length of the CDR3 is 14 residues. With V trimmed by 7 bases and J by 2 bases, 5 bases remained unmatched. Germline V gene lookup returns CDR1 SNHLY and CDR2 FYNNEI. Here the CDR3 DNA reads TGTGCCAGCAAGGGGACAGCGGGCAATCAGCCCCAGCATTTT. Its translation is CASKGTAGNQPQHF.

This clone was found many times. The chain employs TRBV6-6 and TRBJ1-3; 7 nucleotides match TRBD1. This CDR3 contains 15 residues. In germline, CDR1 is MNHNY, CDR2 SVGAGI (reference sequence). The V and J ends lost 8 bases and 0 bases, in that order; junction bases with no gene match: 7. The CDR3 is CASGQTGRSGNTIYF. The CDR3 DNA follows: TGTGCCAGCGGCCAGACAGGGCGCTCTGGAAACACCATATATTTT.

The gene calls are TRBV2 and TRBJ2-5; D might be TRBD1 or TRBD2, each matching 5 bases. Looked up from germline, CDR1 is SNHLY and CDR2 is FYNNEI. Trimming pared 5 bases from V and 1 base from J, leaving 8 bases between. The length of the CDR3 is 13 residues. CDR3 sequence (DNA): TGTGCCAGCAGTCGGGACGGCCAAGAGACCCAGTACTTC. Translation gives CASSRDGQETQYF. The full variable domain, its missing parts supplied by reference TRBV2 and TRBJ2-5, is EPEVTQTPSHQVTQMGQEVILRCVPISNHLYFYWYRQILGQKVEFLVSFYNNEISEKSEIFDDQFSVERPDGSNFTLKIRSTKLEDSAMYFCASSRDGQETQYFGPGTRLLVL.

This clone was recorded a few times. The chain links TRBV28 to TRBJ2-7; maybe TRBD1 (6 bases). CDR1 MDHEN and CDR2 SYDVKM come from the germline V gene. Trimming removed 5 bases at V and 2 bases at J, with 13 bases between. This CDR3 is 14 amino acids long. Written as DNA, the CDR3 is TGTGCCAGCAGTACGCCACAGGGAACCTACGAGCAGTACTTC. It encodes CASSTPQGTYEQYF.

The chain joins TRBV2 to TRBJ2-1; maybe TRBD2 (6 bases). The germline V and J ends were trimmed by 7 bases and 4 bases, with 17 bases remaining between them. CDR1 SNHLY and CDR2 FYNNEI come from the germline V gene. CDR3 size: 15 residues. The CDR3 DNA reads as TGTGCCAGCACTCAAGGAGGGAGGAGATACAATGAGCAGTTCTTC. It encodes CASTQGGRRYNEQFF.

The chain employs TRBV9 and TRBJ1-1; D gene unclear. Trimming cost V 0 bases and J 6 bases, with 9 bases left between them. This CDR3 spans 13 amino acids. Germline V gene lookup returns CDR1 SGDLS and CDR2 YYNGEE. As DNA, the CDR3 is TGTGCCAGCAGCGTAGGTATGGGGTCTGAAGCTTTCTTT. Translation: CASSVGMGSEAFF.

The gene calls are TRBV2 and TRBJ2-7; TRBD2 matches at 10 bases. Germline CDR1 reads SNHLY; CDR2 reads FYNNEI. Unmatched junction bases numbered 5, after V lost 0 bases and J lost 6 bases. The CDR3 loop spans 15 amino acids. The CDR3 DNA follows: TGTGCCAGCAGTGAAGCCGGGCTAGCGGGAGCCGAGCAGTACTTC. Encoded protein: CASSEAGLAGAEQYF.

The V gene is TRBV19, the J gene TRBJ2-3; D is undetermined. There are 13 residues in the CDR3. The V and J ends lost 1 base and 6 bases respectively, with 8 bases between them. Germline lookup yields CDR1 LNHDA and CDR2 SQIVND (reference sequence). CDR3 amino acids: CASSIGASDTQYF. CDR3 DNA sequence: TGTGCCAGTAGTATAGGTGCAAGCGATACGCAGTATTTT.

V gene TRBV11-2 combines with J gene TRBJ2-7; TRBD1 matches 11 bases. Looked up from germline, CDR1 is SGHAT and CDR2 is FQNNGV. V lost 7 bases, J lost 4 bases, and 9 bases stayed unmatched. This CDR3 has 15 amino acids. The CDR3 here is CASTRLGTGGYEQYF. The CDR3 region has the DNA TGTGCCAGCACCAGACTGGGGACAGGGGGATACGAGCAGTACTTC. Together with reference TRBV11-2 and TRBJ2-7, the CDR3 gives the full variable domain: EAGVAQSPRYKIIEKRQSVAFWCNPISGHATLYWYQQILGQGPKLLIQFQNNGVVDDSQLPKDRFSAERLKGVDSTLKIQPAKLEDSAVYLCASTRLGTGGYEQYFGPGTRLTVT.

The rearrangement joins TRBV6-2 or TRBV6-3 to TRBJ1-1; TRBD1 agrees at 11 bases. There are 18 residues in the CDR3. The V gene's germline CDR1 is MNHEY and CDR2 SVGEGT. V was clipped by 3 bases and J by 1 base; unmatched bases: 10. CDR3 protein: CASSYRRGTGGANTEAFF. The CDR3 nucleotides read TGTGCCAGCAGTTATCGCCGCGGGACAGGGGGAGCGAACACTGAAGCTTTCTTT.

This clone turned up a few times. The rearrangement uses TRBV27 and TRBJ1-2; no clear D gene. The CDR3 totals 11 residues. Germline V CDR1 and CDR2: MNHEY, SMNVEV (reference sequence). V was shortened by 8 bases and J by 0 bases, with 4 bases between the two germline ends. The CDR3 DNA reads TGTGCCAGCGGGTCTAACTATGGCTACACCTTC. Encoded protein: CASGSNYGYTF.

The gene calls are TRBV15 and TRBJ2-6; D perhaps matches TRBD1 (6 bases). V lost 3 bases and J 0 bases, leaving 24 bases between the germline ends. Germline lookup yields CDR1 LNHNV and CDR2 YYDKDF (reference sequence). The CDR3 is 21 residues long. CDR3 protein: CATSRLQGGWLEASGANVLTF. In nucleotides, the CDR3 is TGTGCCACCAGCAGGTTACAGGGTGGTTGGTTAGAGGCCTCTGGGGCCAACGTCCTGACTTTC. Based on the CDR3 plus reference TRBV15 and TRBJ2-6, the full variable domain is DAMVIQNPRYQVTQFGKPVTLSCSQTLNHNVMYWYQQKSSQAPKLLFHYYDKDFNNEADTPDNFQSRRPNTSFCFLDIRSPGLGDTAMYLCATSRLQGGWLEASGANVLTFGAGSRLTVL.

The sample holds a few counts of this clone. The V and J genes are TRBV4-2 and TRBJ2-7; perhaps D is TRBD1 or TRBD2 (8 bases each). CDR1 is LGHNA, CDR2 YNFKEQ, per germline. The CDR3 covers 18 residues. The ends were cut back, 4 bases at V and 3 bases at J, with 25 bases in the middle. This chain's CDR3 is CASSRGQGTSGEGYEQYF. In DNA form, the CDR3 reads TGTGCCAGCAGCCGAGGACAGGGAACTAGCGGAGAGGGCTACGAGCAGTACTTC.